This entry describes one T cell receptor (beta chain). Sequenced by immunoSEQ multiplex PCR; TCRdb stores in-frame clones only, minus some. The data show a few hundred thousand clones, approximately 85% seen once. These data originate in a study of blood T cell repertoires in COVID-19. Study-wide context: T cells, B-cell-depleted T cells, or PBMCs supplied cDNA or gDNA.

Trimming stripped 4 bases from V and 7 bases from J, with 10 bases between. This CDR3 has 11 residues. Germline CDR1 is SQVTM and CDR2 is ANQGSEA. Exposed study participants had met a COVID-19 case within 2 weeks before entry. The chain joins TRBV29-1 to TRBJ1-2; no definite D call. Source material: PBMCs or T cells enriched from blood (not recorded which). This clonotype originated in a woman in her 50s who had been exposed to COVID-19. This chain's CDR3 is CSVARGVGYTF. The DNA for the CDR3 is TGCAGCGTTGCCCGGGGAGTTGGCTACACCTTC. Supplemented by reference TRBV29-1 and TRBJ1-2, the full variable domain reads SAVISQKPSRDICQRGTSLTIQCQVDSQVTMMFWYRQQPGQSLTLIATANQGSEATYESGFVIDKFPISRPNLTFSTLTVSNMSPEDSSIYLCSVARGVGYTFGSGTRLTVV.